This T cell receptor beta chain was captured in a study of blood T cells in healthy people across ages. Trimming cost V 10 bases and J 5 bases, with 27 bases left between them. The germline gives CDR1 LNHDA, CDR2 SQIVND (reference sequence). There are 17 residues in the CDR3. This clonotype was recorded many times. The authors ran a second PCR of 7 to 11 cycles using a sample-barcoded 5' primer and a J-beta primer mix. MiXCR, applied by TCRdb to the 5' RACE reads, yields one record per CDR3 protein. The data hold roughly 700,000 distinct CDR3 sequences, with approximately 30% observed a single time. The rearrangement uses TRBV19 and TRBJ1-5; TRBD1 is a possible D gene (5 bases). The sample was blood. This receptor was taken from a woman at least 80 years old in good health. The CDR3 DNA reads TGTGCCACCCTTAATACGAGGGGACCCGGCACCCATCAGCCCCAGCATTTT. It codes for CATLNTRGPGTHQPQHF.